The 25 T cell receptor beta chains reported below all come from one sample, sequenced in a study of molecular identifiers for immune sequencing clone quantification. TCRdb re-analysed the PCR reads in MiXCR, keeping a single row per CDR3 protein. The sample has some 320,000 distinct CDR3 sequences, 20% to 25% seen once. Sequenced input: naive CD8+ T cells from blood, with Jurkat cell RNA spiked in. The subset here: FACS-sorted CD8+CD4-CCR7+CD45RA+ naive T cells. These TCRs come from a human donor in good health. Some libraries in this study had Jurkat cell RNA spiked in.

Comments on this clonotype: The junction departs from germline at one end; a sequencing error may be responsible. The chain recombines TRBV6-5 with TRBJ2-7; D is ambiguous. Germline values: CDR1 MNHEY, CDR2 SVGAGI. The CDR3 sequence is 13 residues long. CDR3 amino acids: CASSFGQPYEQCF. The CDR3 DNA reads TGTGCCAGCAGTTTCGGGCAGCCCTACGAGCAGTGCTTC.

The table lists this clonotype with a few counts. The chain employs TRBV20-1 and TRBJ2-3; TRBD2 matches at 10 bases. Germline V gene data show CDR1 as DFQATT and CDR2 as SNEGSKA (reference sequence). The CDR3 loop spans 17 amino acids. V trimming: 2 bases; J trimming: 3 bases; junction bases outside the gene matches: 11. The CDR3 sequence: CSARLAGDPKPTDTQYF. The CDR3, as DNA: TGCAGTGCTAGACTAGCGGGAGACCCTAAACCTACAGATACGCAGTATTTT.

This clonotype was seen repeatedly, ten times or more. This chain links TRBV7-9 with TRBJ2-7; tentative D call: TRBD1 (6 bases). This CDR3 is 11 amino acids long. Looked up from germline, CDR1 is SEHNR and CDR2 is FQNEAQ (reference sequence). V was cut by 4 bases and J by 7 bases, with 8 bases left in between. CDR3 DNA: TGTGCCAGCAGCTCCCAGGGGGAGCAGTACTTC. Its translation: CASSSQGEQYF.

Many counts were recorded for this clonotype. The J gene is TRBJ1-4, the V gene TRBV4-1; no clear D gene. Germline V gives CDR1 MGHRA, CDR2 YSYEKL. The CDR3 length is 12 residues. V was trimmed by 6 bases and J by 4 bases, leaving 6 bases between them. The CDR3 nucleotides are TGCGCCAGCAGGGGCAGTAATGAAAAACTGTTTTTT. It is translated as CASRGSNEKLFF.

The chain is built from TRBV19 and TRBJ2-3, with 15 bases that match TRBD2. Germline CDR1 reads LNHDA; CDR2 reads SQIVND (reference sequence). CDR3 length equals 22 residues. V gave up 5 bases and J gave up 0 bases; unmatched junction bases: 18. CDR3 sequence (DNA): TGTGCCAGTAGTCCCTCCCCGGGACTAGCGGGAGGAAGCCCTTTAAGCACAGATACGCAGTATTTT. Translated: CASSPSPGLAGGSPLSTDTQYF. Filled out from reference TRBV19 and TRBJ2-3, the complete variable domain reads DGGITQSPKYLFRKEGQNVTLSCEQNLNHDAMYWYRQDPGQGLRLIYYSQIVNDFQKGDIAEGYSVSREKKESFPLTVTSAQKNPTAFYLCASSPSPGLAGGSPLSTDTQYFGPGTRLTVL.

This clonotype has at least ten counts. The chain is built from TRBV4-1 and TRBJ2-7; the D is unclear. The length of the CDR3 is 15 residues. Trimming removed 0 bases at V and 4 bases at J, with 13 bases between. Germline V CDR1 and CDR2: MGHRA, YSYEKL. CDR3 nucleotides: TGCGCCAGCAGCCAAGATTCCTGGTCCAGGTACGAGCAGTACTTC. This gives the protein CASSQDSWSRYEQYF.

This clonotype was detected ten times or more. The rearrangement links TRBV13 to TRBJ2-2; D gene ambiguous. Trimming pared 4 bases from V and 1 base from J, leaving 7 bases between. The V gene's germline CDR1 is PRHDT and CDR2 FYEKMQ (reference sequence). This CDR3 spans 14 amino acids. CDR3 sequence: CASSSIENTGELFF. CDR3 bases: TGTGCCAGCAGCTCCATAGAGAACACCGGGGAGCTGTTTTTT. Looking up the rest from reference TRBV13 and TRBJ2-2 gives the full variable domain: AAGVIQSPRHLIKEKRETATLKCYPIPRHDTVYWYQQGPGQDPQFLISFYEKMQSDKGSIPDRFSAQQFSDYHSELNMSSLELGDSALYFCASSSIENTGELFFGEGSRLTVL.

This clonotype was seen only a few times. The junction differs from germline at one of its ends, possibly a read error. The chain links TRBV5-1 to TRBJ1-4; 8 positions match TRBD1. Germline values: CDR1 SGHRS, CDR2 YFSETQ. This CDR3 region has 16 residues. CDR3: CASSLTGGSFYEELFF. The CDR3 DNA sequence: TGCGCCAGCAGCTTGACAGGGGGTAGCTTTTATGAAGAACTGTTTTTT.

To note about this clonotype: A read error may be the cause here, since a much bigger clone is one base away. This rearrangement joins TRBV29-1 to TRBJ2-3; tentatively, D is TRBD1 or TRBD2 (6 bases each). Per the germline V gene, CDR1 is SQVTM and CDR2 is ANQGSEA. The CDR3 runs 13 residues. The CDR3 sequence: CNVDRGAVDTQYF. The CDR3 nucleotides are TGCAACGTTGATAGGGGGGCAGTCGATACGCAGTATTTT.

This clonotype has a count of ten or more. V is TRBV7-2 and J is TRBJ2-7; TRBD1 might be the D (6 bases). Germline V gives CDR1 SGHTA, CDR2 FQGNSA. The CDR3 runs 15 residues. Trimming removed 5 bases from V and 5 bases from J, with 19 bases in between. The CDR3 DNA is TGTGCCAGCAGCCCTTGGGCAGGGGATAGGGACGAGCAGTACTTC. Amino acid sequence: CASSPWAGDRDEQYF. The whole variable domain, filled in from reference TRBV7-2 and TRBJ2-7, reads GAGVSQSPSNKVTEKGKDVELRCDPISGHTALYWYRQSLGQGLEFLIYFQGNSAPDKSGLPSDRFSAERTGGSVSTLTIQRTQQEDSAVYLCASSPWAGDRDEQYFGPGTRLTVT.

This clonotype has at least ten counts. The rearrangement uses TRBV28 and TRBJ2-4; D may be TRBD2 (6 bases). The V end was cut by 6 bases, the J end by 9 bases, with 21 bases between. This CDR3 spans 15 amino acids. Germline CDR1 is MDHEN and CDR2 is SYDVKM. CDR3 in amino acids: CASSRRLDGIGIQYF. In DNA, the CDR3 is TGTGCCAGCAGCCGACGACTAGACGGGATCGGCATTCAGTACTTC.

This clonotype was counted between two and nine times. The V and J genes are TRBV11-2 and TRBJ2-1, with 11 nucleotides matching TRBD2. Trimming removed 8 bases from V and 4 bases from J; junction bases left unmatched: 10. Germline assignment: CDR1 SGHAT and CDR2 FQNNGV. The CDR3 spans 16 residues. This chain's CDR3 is CASRTSLAGGYNEQFF. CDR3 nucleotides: TGTGCCAGCCGAACGTCTCTAGCGGGAGGATACAATGAGCAGTTCTTC.

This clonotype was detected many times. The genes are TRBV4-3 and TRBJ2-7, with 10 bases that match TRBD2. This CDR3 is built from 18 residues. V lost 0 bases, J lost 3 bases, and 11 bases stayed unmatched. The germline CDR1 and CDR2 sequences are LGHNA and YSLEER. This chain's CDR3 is CASSQDLRVAGGRYEQYF. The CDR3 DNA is TGCGCCAGCAGCCAAGATCTAAGGGTAGCGGGGGGACGCTACGAGCAGTACTTC.

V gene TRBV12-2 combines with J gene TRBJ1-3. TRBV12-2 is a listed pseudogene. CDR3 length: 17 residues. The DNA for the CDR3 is TGTGCAAGTCGCTTAAGACCGGACGCCGCTCGGTGGAAACACCATATATTT. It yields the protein CASRLRPDAARWKHHIF.

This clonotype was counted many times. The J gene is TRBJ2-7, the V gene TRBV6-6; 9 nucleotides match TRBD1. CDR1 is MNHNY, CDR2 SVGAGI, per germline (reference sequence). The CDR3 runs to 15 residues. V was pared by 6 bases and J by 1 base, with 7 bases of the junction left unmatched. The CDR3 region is CASSSGQGNSYEQYF. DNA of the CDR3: TGTGCCAGCAGCTCGGGACAGGGCAATTCCTACGAGCAGTACTTC.

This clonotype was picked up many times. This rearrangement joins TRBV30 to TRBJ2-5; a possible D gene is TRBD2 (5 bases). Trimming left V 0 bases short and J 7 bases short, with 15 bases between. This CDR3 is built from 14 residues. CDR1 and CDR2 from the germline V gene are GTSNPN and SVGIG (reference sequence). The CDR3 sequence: CAWSVWTDFLTQYF. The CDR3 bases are TGTGCCTGGAGTGTATGGACGGACTTTTTGACCCAGTACTTC.

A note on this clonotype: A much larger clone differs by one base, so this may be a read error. CDR3 DNA sequence: TGTGCCAGCAGCCCGCCGGGACTCCAGGGCGATGAGCAGTTCTTC. Its protein is CASSPPGLQGDEQFF. The chain has TRBV7-9 and TRBJ2-1, with D possibly being TRBD2 (6 bases). The CDR3 is 15 residues long. Trimming removed 5 bases from V and 8 bases from J, with 19 bases in between. CDR1 and CDR2 from the germline V gene are SEHNR and FQNEAQ (reference sequence).

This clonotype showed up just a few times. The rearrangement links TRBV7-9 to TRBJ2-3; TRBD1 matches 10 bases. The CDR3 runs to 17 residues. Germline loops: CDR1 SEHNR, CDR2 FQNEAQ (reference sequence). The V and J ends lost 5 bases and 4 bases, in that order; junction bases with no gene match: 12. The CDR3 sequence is CASSPQPGQGFADTQYF. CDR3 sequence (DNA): TGTGCCAGCAGCCCACAGCCGGGACAGGGGTTCGCAGATACGCAGTATTTT.

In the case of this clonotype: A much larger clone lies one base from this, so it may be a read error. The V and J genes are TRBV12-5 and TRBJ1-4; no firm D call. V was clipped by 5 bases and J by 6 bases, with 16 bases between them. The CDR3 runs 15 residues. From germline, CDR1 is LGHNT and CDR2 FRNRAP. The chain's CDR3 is CASGQHSFVDEKLFF. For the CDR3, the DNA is TGTGCTAGTGGTCAGCACAGTTTTGTGGATGAAAAACTGTTTTTT. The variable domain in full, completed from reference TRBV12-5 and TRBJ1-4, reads DARVTQTPRHKVTEMGQEVTMRCQPILGHNTVFWYRQTMMQGLELLAYFRNRAPLDDSGMPKDRFSAEMPDATLATLKIQPSEPRDSAVYFCASGQHSFVDEKLFFGSGTQLSVL.

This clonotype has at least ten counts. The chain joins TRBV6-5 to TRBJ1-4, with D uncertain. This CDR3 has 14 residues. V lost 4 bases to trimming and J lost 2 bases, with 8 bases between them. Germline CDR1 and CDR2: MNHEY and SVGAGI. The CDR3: CASSSHPTNEKLFF. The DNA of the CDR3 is TGTGCCAGCAGTTCCCATCCTACTAATGAAAAACTGTTTTTT.

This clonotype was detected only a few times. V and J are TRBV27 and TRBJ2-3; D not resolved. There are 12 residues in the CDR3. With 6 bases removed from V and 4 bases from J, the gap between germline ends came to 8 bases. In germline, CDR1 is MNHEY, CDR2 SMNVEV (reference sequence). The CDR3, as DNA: TGTGCCAGCAGGGGCCTTTCAGATACGCAGTATTTT. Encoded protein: CASRGLSDTQYF.

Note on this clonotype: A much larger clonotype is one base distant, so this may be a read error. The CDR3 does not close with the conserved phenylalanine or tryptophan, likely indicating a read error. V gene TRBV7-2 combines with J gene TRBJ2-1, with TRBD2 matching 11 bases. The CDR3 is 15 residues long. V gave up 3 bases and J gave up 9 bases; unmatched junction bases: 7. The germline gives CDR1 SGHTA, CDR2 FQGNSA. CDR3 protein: CASSFRLAGYGEQFL. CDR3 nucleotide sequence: TGTGCCAGCAGCTTTAGACTAGCGGGATATGGTGAGCAGTTCCTC.

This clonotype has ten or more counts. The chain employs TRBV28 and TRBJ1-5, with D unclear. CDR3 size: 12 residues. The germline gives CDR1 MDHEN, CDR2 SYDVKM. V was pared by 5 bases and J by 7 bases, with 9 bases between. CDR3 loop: CASSPFPQPQHF. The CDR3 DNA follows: TGTGCCAGCAGTCCCTTTCCCCAGCCCCAGCATTTT.

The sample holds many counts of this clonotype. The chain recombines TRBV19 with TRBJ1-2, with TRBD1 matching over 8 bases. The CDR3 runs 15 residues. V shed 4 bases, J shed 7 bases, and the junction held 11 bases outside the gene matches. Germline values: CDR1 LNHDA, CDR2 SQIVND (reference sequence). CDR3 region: CASSKEGRGPGGYTF. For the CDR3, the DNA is TGTGCCAGTAGTAAAGAGGGCAGGGGGCCCGGTGGCTACACCTTC.

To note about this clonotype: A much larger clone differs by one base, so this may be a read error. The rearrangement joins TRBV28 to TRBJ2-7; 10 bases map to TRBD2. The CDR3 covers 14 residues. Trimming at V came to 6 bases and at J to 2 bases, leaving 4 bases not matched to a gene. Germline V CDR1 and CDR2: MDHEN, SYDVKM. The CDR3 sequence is CASRRTSGAYEQYF. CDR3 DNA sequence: TGTGCCAGCAGACGGACTAGCGGCGCCTACGAGCAGTACTTC.